This entry features one T cell receptor (beta chain) sequence. The clone's antigen remains unknown. Per-nucleotide qualities are absent, and no much larger clonotype sits a single base away. V gives up 10 bases and J gives up 4 bases, and the segment between their germline ends measures 8 bases. Measured from the cysteine to the phenylalanine, the CDR3 is 11 residues long. Of the read, only the CDR3 DNA is kept; its 33 bases are in frame from base 1. CDR1 SNHLY and CDR2 FYNNEI are derived from the germline V gene. The sample comes from a study of molecular identifiers for immune sequencing clone quantification (dated by TCRdb to between 2018 and 2020). At the level of the whole study: For a replicate experiment, the RNA from either 20,000 or 100,000 naive CD8 T cells was divided into five aliquots, and four of those aliquots went on to sequencing. CD8 T cells were used in a methods study to benchmark molecular-identifier clustering-based TCR repertoire sequencing (MIDCIRS) and TCR RNA copy counting. The investigation overall reported the following: Roughly 3 recovered TCR RNA copies per cell were obtained by modeling, versus around 10 by digital PCR, implying a capture efficiency of 25% to 30%. Highly expanded clone sizes could be underestimated because identical TCR molecules may share a barcode. When barcode sub-clustering was left out, chimeric consensus sequences inflated TCR diversity, with chimeras reaching as high as 47%. Spiked-in Jurkat TCR RNA (about 10 copies' worth), which is not part of the donor repertoire, was contained in the naive libraries. Spiked-in Jurkat TCR RNA equivalent to a single cell was reported to be detectable even among one million naive CD8 T cells. In CMV-specific effector cells, over 97% of molecules were held by clones above 20 RNA copies, whereas under 1% of molecules were held by such clones in naive cells.

The method was PCR. The reads were generated on a NextSeq 500. Bulk TCR libraries were prepared as previously described, using TCR primers listed in Table S5. The Qiagen AllPrep DNA/RNA kit was used to purify total RNA. Before analysis, reads from multiple sequencing runs of one library were combined. From the authors' description of their analysis: Reads were retained only if an exact TCR constant sequence was present, and the retained reads were trimmed to 150 nt and grouped according to their 12-nt molecular barcodes. Reads inside each barcode group were sub-clustered using a 15% Levenshtein threshold, and a quality-weighted consensus sequence was constructed for each RNA molecule. Non-functional sequences were filtered out, along with any lower-count sequence sitting one edit away from another sequence. Barcode sub-clusters with fewer than 20% of the maximum read count were removed, based on fitting two negative binomial distributions. Using fastp at Q25 and MiXCR, TCRdb reprocessed the public reads and kept productive beta chains. Identical CDR3 protein sequences are pooled into one entry, listed with their most common genes and DNA. The V and J calls shown here were made by TCRdb, not taken from the authors' results. The sample records hundreds of thousands of distinct CDR3 sequences, around 25% of which are singletons. The top ten hold 0.78% of the sample.

Naive CD8 T cell libraries were made from approximately 20,000 to 1,000,000 sorted cells using 10%, 30% or 50% of purified RNA. Naive CD8 T cells, defined as CD8+CD4-CCR7+CD45RA+, were FACS-sorted into RLT Plus buffer on a BD FACSAria II. To test detection sensitivity, Jurkat RNA equal to around 10 TCR copies was added to samples of about 20,000-1,000,000 naive CD8 T cells. CD8 T cells were enriched using RosetteSep CD8+ T Cell Enrichment Cocktail and Ficoll-Paque, and the enriched cells then underwent ACK red cell lysis. The sequencing input was naive CD8+ T cells from blood, with Jurkat cell RNA spiked in. The cell subset or site label, as the study defines it: FACS-sorted CD8+CD4-CCR7+CD45RA+ naive T cells. The clonotype originates from a human donor in good health. Some libraries in this study had Jurkat cell RNA spiked in. The V and J genes are TRBV2 and TRBJ1-3; there is no confident call for the D gene. The DNA sequence is as follows: TGTGCCAAGAATGGGGGAAACACCATATATTTT. It codes for CAKNGGNTIYF.